This T cell receptor beta chain was found in a study of shared clonotypes between healthy human individuals. The overall study: Per-donor plates numbered three CD4 naive, three CD4 memory, two CD8 naive and one CD8 memory.

The V gene's germline CDR1 is SGDLS and CDR2 YYNGEE. Trimming cost V 0 bases and J 0 bases, with 10 bases left between them. The CDR3 totals 16 residues. Using immunoSEQ multiplex PCR, the repertoire was profiled, and TCRdb retains in-frame clones only, with some absent. Altogether about 1.5 million clones are present, over 95% being singletons, with the ten largest covering about 1.2%. The gene calls are TRBV9 and TRBJ2-1; D remains unclear. This receptor was obtained from a man aged 25-45 years in good health. Sequencing was done on a sample of naive CD4+ T cells sorted from blood. The subset is: CD45RA+ positively selected. CDR3 protein: CASSVEDGLSYNEQFF. DNA for the CDR3: TGTGCCAGCAGCGTAGAAGACGGCCTCTCCTACAATGAGCAGTTCTTC.